The next 13 T cell receptor beta chains were all read from a single sample in a study of blood T cells in healthy people across ages. Using a J-beta primer mix together with a sample-barcoded 5' primer, a second PCR was run for roughly 7 to 11 cycles. TCRdb called the 5' RACE reads again in MiXCR, with one record for every CDR3 protein. The repertoire consists of 2 million or so distinct CDR3 sequences, with roughly 49% occurring once and the leading ten covering more than 2%. Sequenced input: blood. These receptors came from a woman aged 40 to 50 in good health.

The chain is built from TRBV3-1 and TRBJ2-5; D perhaps matches TRBD1 (6 bases). Germline CDR1 reads LGHDT; CDR2 reads YNNKEL (reference sequence). V dropped 6 bases and J dropped 1 base, with 9 bases sitting between them. The CDR3 runs to 13 residues. The CDR3 DNA reads as TGTGCCAGCAGTGGACAGTTCCAAGAGACCCAGTACTTC. It encodes CASSGQFQETQYF.

The rearrangement joins TRBV24-1 to TRBJ2-7; 8 positions match TRBD1. V shed 4 bases and J 4 bases; nucleotides not matched to a gene: 14. The CDR3 has 17 residues. Per germline, CDR1 KGHDR and CDR2 SFDVKD. CDR3 nucleotide sequence: TGTGCCACCAGTGACCGTGGGACAGGAAGGGGCGCATACGAGCAGTACTTC. This codes for CATSDRGTGRGAYEQYF.

This clonotype was observed a handful of times. The chain uses TRBV9 and TRBJ2-5; D is uncertain. CDR1 and CDR2 from the germline V gene are SGDLS and YYNGEE. The CDR3 covers 15 residues. V was pared by 0 bases and J by 1 base, with 10 bases between. CDR3 bases: TGTGCCAGCAGCGTAGATAGAACAGCCCAAGAGACCCAGTACTTC. Translating gives CASSVDRTAQETQYF.

This clonotype was detected a few times. V is TRBV27 and J is TRBJ1-2; D uncertain. The V end lost 0 bases, the J end lost 6 bases, and 8 bases lay between the germline ends. Germline V CDR1 and CDR2: MNHEY, SMNVEV (reference sequence). This CDR3 contains 13 residues. The CDR3 sequence: CASSLSGRNGYTF. DNA for the CDR3: TGTGCCAGCAGTTTATCGGGGAGGAATGGCTACACCTTC.

This clonotype was observed many times. The rearrangement joins TRBV7-9 to TRBJ1-1; 8 bases are shared with TRBD1. V trimming: 6 bases; J trimming: 0 bases; junction bases outside the gene matches: 3. This CDR3 region has 14 residues. Germline assignment: CDR1 SEHNR and CDR2 FQNEAQ (reference sequence). CDR3 sequence: CASSLQGVNTEAFF. The CDR3 DNA reads TGTGCCAGCAGTTTACAGGGGGTGAACACTGAAGCTTTCTTT.

This clonotype was counted a few times. The J gene is TRBJ2-6, the V gene TRBV19, with D maybe TRBD1 (6 bases). The CDR3 consists of 17 residues. In germline, CDR1 is LNHDA, CDR2 SQIVND (reference sequence). The germline V and J ends were trimmed by 7 bases and 0 bases, with 16 bases remaining between them. CDR3: CASTGQLKSSGANVLTF. The CDR3 nucleotides are TGTGCCAGTACAGGACAGCTGAAAAGCTCTGGGGCCAACGTCCTGACTTTC.

Only a few counts were recorded for this clonotype. The rearrangement links TRBV4-1 to TRBJ2-1; D is ambiguous. This CDR3 region has 14 residues. The ends were cut back, 8 bases at V and 7 bases at J, with 18 bases in the middle. From germline, CDR1 is MGHRA and CDR2 YSYEKL. In DNA form, the CDR3 reads TGCGCCAGCTCTGGACCTCGATGGATGAATGAGCAGTTCTTC. Translation: CASSGPRWMNEQFF.

This clonotype was recorded only once. DNA for the CDR3: TGTGCCAGCACCTCACCCGACAGGATCTATGGCTACACCTTC. This gives the protein CASTSPDRIYGYTF. The V call is TRBV6-6, the J call TRBJ1-2; a weak D match, TRBD1 (6 bases). The CDR3 totals 14 residues. With 7 bases removed from V and 4 bases from J, the gap between germline ends came to 16 bases. Germline assignment: CDR1 MNHNY and CDR2 SVGAGI (reference sequence).

The J gene is TRBJ2-5, the V gene TRBV14; D is uncertain. V was shortened by 0 bases and J by 7 bases, with 6 bases between the two germline ends. The CDR3 contains 12 residues. The V gene's germline CDR1 is SGHDN and CDR2 FVKESK. The DNA of the CDR3 is TGTGCCAGCAGCCAAGAATTTGGGACCCAGTACTTC. Protein product: CASSQEFGTQYF.

This clonotype was seen more than once but under ten times. The gene calls are TRBV7-2 and TRBJ2-7; D ambiguous. There are 15 residues in the CDR3. The germline gives CDR1 SGHTA, CDR2 FQGNSA. V lost 3 bases and J 0 bases, leaving 12 bases between the germline ends. Here the CDR3 reads CASSFSAYSSYEQYF. The DNA for the CDR3 is TGTGCCAGCAGCTTCTCAGCTTACAGCTCCTACGAGCAGTACTTC.

The V and J genes are TRBV28 and TRBJ1-5; TRBD1 agrees at 7 bases. V lost 7 bases, J lost 9 bases, and 12 bases stayed unmatched. The CDR3 extends over 14 amino acids. The germline V gene encodes CDR1 MDHEN and CDR2 SYDVKM. The CDR3 nucleotides are TGTGCCAGCACCACGGGACAGAGAATGTCGCCCCAGCATTTT. As protein: CASTTGQRMSPQHF.

The gene calls are TRBV7-2 and TRBJ2-5, with D tentatively TRBD2 (5 bases). From germline, CDR1 is SGHTA and CDR2 FQGNSA. The ends were cut back, 5 bases at V and 9 bases at J, with 16 bases in the middle. This CDR3 region has 13 residues. CDR3 sequence reads: CASSLASGLAQYF. The CDR3 DNA sequence: TGTGCCAGCAGCCTCGCCTCGGGGTTGGCCCAGTACTTC. The complete variable domain, with remaining parts taken from reference TRBV7-2 and TRBJ2-5, reads GAGVSQSPSNKVTEKGKDVELRCDPISGHTALYWYRQSLGQGLEFLIYFQGNSAPDKSGLPSDRFSAERTGGSVSTLTIQRTQQEDSAVYLCASSLASGLAQYFGPGTRLLVL.

The J gene is TRBJ2-1, the V gene TRBV20-1, with 7 nucleotides matching TRBD1. Trimming took 5 bases from V and 9 from J; bases not matched to a gene: 10. Per the germline V gene, CDR1 is DFQATT and CDR2 is SNEGSKA (reference sequence). CDR3 length equals 13 residues. CDR3 bases: TGCAGTGCTCCACCGCGAGGGGGCATTGAGCAGTTCTTC. This translates into CSAPPRGGIEQFF.